A selection of T cell receptor beta chains follows, all from one sample in a study of T cell repertoires in cytomegalovirus infection. No antigens are known for them. A single record per CDR3 protein comes from TCRdb applying MiXCR to the reads. The sample contains around 500,000 distinct CDR3 sequences, 42% of which appear only once. The material was cultured PBMCs, obtained from culture after CMV antigen stimulation. The receptors stem from a human donor in good health (CMV status not recorded). Some clones in this sample may be carry-over from other donors' samples. Both conserved end residues are part of each CDR3. A D gene is named only where the DNA matches it firmly. Size tells how often a clone was seen (once, few, many) or the class of an expanded clone, and some rows leave it out.

size	D	V	J	CDR3	DNA
NA	TRBD2	TRBV19	TRBJ2-7	CASSEIGEGTDYEQYF	TGTGCCAGTAGCGAAATTGGGGAGGGAACGGACTACGAGCAGTACTTC
few	NA	TRBV12-3/TRBV12-4	TRBJ2-1	CASSFLVLATYNEQFF	TGTGCCAGCAGTTTCCTCGTTCTAGCAACCTACAATGAGCAGTTCTTC
few	TRBD2	TRBV10-3	TRBJ2-3	CAISEDGGDTDTQYF	TGTGCCATCAGTGAGGACGGGGGGGACACAGATACGCAGTATTTT
once	NA	TRBV7-2	TRBJ2-5	CASSFLSQVDGETQYF	TGTGCCAGCAGCTTTTTAAGCCAGGTCGATGGCGAGACCCAGTACTTC
NA	NA	TRBV7-2	TRBJ2-3	CASSLVNLGGSTDTQYF	TGTGCCAGCAGCTTAGTGAATTTGGGGGGATCCACAGATACGCAGTATTTT
few	NA	TRBV5-1	TRBJ2-6	CASTPRSSSGANVLTF	TGCGCCAGCACTCCAAGAAGCTCCTCTGGGGCCAACGTCCTGACTTTC
NA	TRBD2	TRBV7-8	TRBJ2-1	CASSPRERASGNEQFF	TGTGCCAGCAGCCCCCGGGAAAGGGCTAGCGGGAATGAGCAGTTCTTC
few	NA	TRBV6-6	TRBJ2-3	CASSSPGVDTQYF	TGTGCCAGCAGTTCCCCCGGTGTTGATACGCAGTATTTT
few	NA	TRBV5-6	TRBJ2-3	CASSLPPPGRTDTQYF	TGTGCCAGCAGCTTGCCCCCTCCGGGACGCACAGATACGCAGTATTTT
NA	TRBD2	TRBV7-9	TRBJ2-1	CASSLTSGRGGNEQFF	TGTGCCAGCAGCTTGACTAGCGGGAGAGGGGGCAATGAGCAGTTCTTC